A selection of T cell receptor beta chains follows, all from one sample in a study of blood T cell repertoires in COVID-19. Only in-frame clones appear in the TCRdb table, and some are missing; sequencing was by immunoSEQ multiplex PCR. The sample lists over 20,000 clones, less than 95% occurring once. Material for sequencing was peripheral blood. These TCRs come from a man in his sixties or seventies with acute or convalescent COVID-19. The CDR3 runs from the conserved cysteine through the conserved F or W. The D gene is left open where the match is weak. Rows may omit the clone size; those that give it use once, few, many or a size class.

v_gene: TRBV5-4; d_gene: TRBD2; j_gene: TRBJ2-7; abundance: -; CDR3aa: CASSFGTNPYEQYF; CDR3nt: TGTGCCAGCAGCTTCGGGACTAACCCCTACGAGCAGTACTTC
v_gene: TRBV29-1; d_gene: TRBD1; j_gene: TRBJ1-1; abundance: -; CDR3aa: CSVHRDRGQSTEAFF; CDR3nt: TGCAGCGTCCACCGGGACAGGGGGCAGAGCACTGAAGCTTTCTTT
v_gene: TRBV28; d_gene: -; j_gene: TRBJ1-5; abundance: -; CDR3aa: CASSPLTLGNQPQHF; CDR3nt: TGTGCCAGCAGTCCACTGACTCTCGGGAATCAGCCCCAGCATTTT
v_gene: TRBV19; d_gene: -; j_gene: TRBJ1-6; abundance: -; CDR3aa: CASSQTLNSPLHF; CDR3nt: TGTGCCAGTAGTCAAACCCTAAATTCACCCCTCCACTTT
v_gene: TRBV18; d_gene: TRBD2; j_gene: TRBJ2-7; abundance: -; CDR3aa: CASSLGLGDYEQYF; CDR3nt: TGTGCCAGCTCACTAGGACTAGGGGACTACGAGCAGTACTTC
v_gene: TRBV5-4; d_gene: TRBD1; j_gene: TRBJ1-2; abundance: -; CDR3aa: CASSRTGKYGYTF; CDR3nt: TGTGCCAGCAGCCGGACAGGGAAGTATGGCTACACCTTC
v_gene: TRBV28; d_gene: -; j_gene: TRBJ2-2; abundance: -; CDR3aa: CASSLYHFISSETGELFF; CDR3nt: TGTGCCAGCAGTTTATACCATTTTATTTCTAGCGAAACCGGGGAGCTGTTTTTT
v_gene: TRBV29-1; d_gene: -; j_gene: TRBJ2-1; abundance: -; CDR3aa: CSQAGYNEQFF; CDR3nt: TGCAGCCAAGCGGGCTACAATGAGCAGTTCTTC
v_gene: TRBV5-6; d_gene: -; j_gene: TRBJ1-5; abundance: -; CDR3aa: CASSFKGKSQPQHF; CDR3nt: TGTGCCAGCAGCTTCAAGGGGAAGTCTCAGCCCCAGCATTTT
v_gene: TRBV5-1; d_gene: -; j_gene: TRBJ1-3; abundance: -; CDR3aa: CASSRGGYSGNTIYF; CDR3nt: TGCGCCAGCAGCCGCGGCGGATATTCTGGAAACACCATATATTTT
v_gene: TRBV6-6; d_gene: TRBD1; j_gene: TRBJ2-6; abundance: -; CDR3aa: CASSRRTPGTGTTGANVLTF; CDR3nt: TGTGCCAGCAGCCGACGAACCCCCGGGACAGGGACGACTGGGGCCAACGTCCTGACTTTC
v_gene: TRBV15; d_gene: -; j_gene: TRBJ2-3; abundance: -; CDR3aa: CATSRDPSETDTQYF; CDR3nt: TGTGCCACCAGCAGAGATCCCAGCGAAACAGATACGCAGTATTTT
v_gene: TRBV11-2; d_gene: TRBD1; j_gene: TRBJ2-7; abundance: -; CDR3aa: CASRLWGQGRREQYF; CDR3nt: TGTGCCAGCAGGCTGTGGGGACAGGGGAGGAGGGAGCAGTACTTC
v_gene: TRBV21-1; d_gene: -; j_gene: TRBJ2-2; abundance: few; CDR3aa: CASSKAPLAGTGELFF; CDR3nt: TGTGCCAGCAGCAAAGCCCCACTAGCGGGCACCGGGGAGCTGTTTTTT
v_gene: TRBV5-1; d_gene: -; j_gene: TRBJ2-7; abundance: once; CDR3aa: CASSLSLAEEQYF; CDR3nt: TGCGCCAGCAGCTTGAGCCTCGCGGAGGAGCAGTACTTC
v_gene: TRBV19; d_gene: -; j_gene: TRBJ1-2; abundance: -; CDR3aa: CASSIGQANYGYTF; CDR3nt: TGTGCCAGTAGTATTGGTCAGGCAAACTATGGCTACACCTTC
v_gene: TRBV19; d_gene: -; j_gene: TRBJ2-6; abundance: -; CDR3aa: CASSSGELSSGANVLTF; CDR3nt: TGTGCCAGTAGTTCCGGGGAGTTAAGCTCTGGGGCCAACGTCCTGACTTTC
v_gene: TRBV19; d_gene: -; j_gene: TRBJ2-1; abundance: -; CDR3aa: CASSIARSEVQFF; CDR3nt: TGTGCCAGTAGTATTGCCAGATCGGAGGTGCAGTTCTTC
v_gene: TRBV6-2/TRBV6-3; d_gene: TRBD1; j_gene: TRBJ1-5; abundance: few; CDR3aa: CASSLPPGQGDRPQHF; CDR3nt: TGTGCCAGCAGTCTACCCCCGGGACAGGGGGATCGGCCCCAGCATTTT
v_gene: TRBV5-5; d_gene: TRBD1; j_gene: TRBJ2-5; abundance: -; CDR3aa: CASSLVTGVLLETQYF; CDR3nt: TGTGCCAGCAGCTTGGTGACAGGGGTTTTGTTGGAGACCCAGTACTTC
v_gene: TRBV6-2/TRBV6-3; d_gene: TRBD1; j_gene: TRBJ1-2; abundance: -; CDR3aa: CASSGYRGRDYGYTF; CDR3nt: TGTGCCAGCAGTGGCTACAGGGGGCGCGACTATGGCTACACCTTC
v_gene: TRBV18; d_gene: -; j_gene: TRBJ2-7; abundance: -; CDR3aa: CASSPGGFSYEQYF; CDR3nt: TGTGCCAGCTCACCGGGAGGATTCTCCTACGAGCAGTACTTC
v_gene: TRBV19; d_gene: -; j_gene: TRBJ2-7; abundance: -; CDR3aa: CASSIGDTVVPYEQYF; CDR3nt: TGTGCCAGTAGCATCGGGGACACAGTTGTTCCCTACGAGCAGTACTTC
v_gene: TRBV28; d_gene: TRBD1; j_gene: TRBJ1-2; abundance: -; CDR3aa: CASSLRQGFYTF; CDR3nt: TGTGCCAGCAGTCTTCGACAGGGTTTCTACACCTTC
v_gene: TRBV6-5; d_gene: -; j_gene: TRBJ1-2; abundance: -; CDR3aa: CASSYPPGGSWTF; CDR3nt: TGTGCCAGCAGTTACCCCCCCGGGGGTAGTTGGACCTTC
v_gene: TRBV19; d_gene: -; j_gene: TRBJ2-7; abundance: -; CDR3aa: CASSPLAGSYEQYF; CDR3nt: TGTGCCAGTAGCCCCCTGGCAGGTTCCTACGAGCAGTACTTC
v_gene: TRBV3-1/TRBV3-2; d_gene: -; j_gene: TRBJ2-7; abundance: once; CDR3aa: CASSSYGGSEQYF; CDR3nt: TGTGCCAGCAGTAGTTACGGAGGCTCCGAGCAGTACTTC
v_gene: TRBV2; d_gene: TRBD2; j_gene: TRBJ2-7; abundance: -; CDR3aa: CASSGTSEISYEQYF; CDR3nt: TGTGCCAGCAGTGGTACTAGCGAGATTTCCTACGAGCAGTACTTC
v_gene: TRBV5-4; d_gene: -; j_gene: TRBJ1-2; abundance: -; CDR3aa: CASSPDINYGYTF; CDR3nt: TGTGCCAGCAGCCCCGACATAAACTATGGCTACACCTTC
v_gene: TRBV3-1/TRBV3-2; d_gene: -; j_gene: TRBJ1-1; abundance: -; CDR3aa: CASGMGGTEAFF; CDR3nt: TGTGCCAGCGGTATGGGGGGGACTGAAGCTTTCTTT
v_gene: TRBV29-1; d_gene: -; j_gene: TRBJ2-5; abundance: -; CDR3aa: CSAAVRGLQETQYF; CDR3nt: TGCAGCGCGGCGGTGCGGGGGCTCCAAGAGACCCAGTACTTC
v_gene: TRBV5-1; d_gene: -; j_gene: TRBJ2-7; abundance: once; CDR3aa: CASSLQGPPDEQYF; CDR3nt: TGCGCCAGCAGCTTACAGGGACCACCTGACGAGCAGTACTTC
v_gene: TRBV20-1; d_gene: TRBD1; j_gene: TRBJ2-3; abundance: -; CDR3aa: CSASPWDRVADTQYF; CDR3nt: TGCAGTGCTAGTCCCTGGGACAGAGTTGCAGATACGCAGTATTTT
v_gene: TRBV28; d_gene: -; j_gene: TRBJ2-5; abundance: -; CDR3aa: CASSFSQGWETQYF; CDR3nt: TGTGCCAGCAGTTTTTCACAGGGATGGGAGACCCAGTACTTC
v_gene: TRBV5-4; d_gene: -; j_gene: TRBJ2-6; abundance: -; CDR3aa: CASSLDPTRAGANVLTF; CDR3nt: TGTGCCAGCAGCTTGGACCCTACCAGGGCTGGGGCCAACGTCCTGACTTTC
v_gene: TRBV9; d_gene: -; j_gene: TRBJ1-5; abundance: -; CDR3aa: CASSVTGQSNQPQHF; CDR3nt: TGTGCCAGCAGCGTAACCGGACAGAGCAATCAGCCCCAGCATTTT
v_gene: TRBV4-1; d_gene: TRBD1; j_gene: TRBJ1-1; abundance: -; CDR3aa: CASSQRTGGFQAFF; CDR3nt: TGCGCCAGCAGCCAGAGGACAGGGGGTTTTCAAGCTTTCTTT
v_gene: TRBV4-3; d_gene: -; j_gene: TRBJ2-4; abundance: once; CDR3aa: CASSQERETGRAVAKNIQYF; CDR3nt: TGCGCCAGCAGCCAAGAGAGGGAAACTGGGCGGGCCGTCGCCAAAAACATTCAGTACTTC
v_gene: TRBV9; d_gene: TRBD2; j_gene: TRBJ2-1; abundance: -; CDR3aa: CASSVRGTSTRDEQFF; CDR3nt: TGTGCCAGCAGCGTACGCGGGACTAGCACTCGCGATGAGCAGTTCTTC
v_gene: TRBV4-3; d_gene: TRBD1; j_gene: TRBJ1-6; abundance: -; CDR3aa: CASSRDRVVAPLHF; CDR3nt: TGCGCCAGCTCCCGGGACAGGGTTGTTGCACCCCTCCACTTT
v_gene: TRBV28; d_gene: TRBD2; j_gene: TRBJ2-7; abundance: -; CDR3aa: CASSSLISGGQYF; CDR3nt: TGTGCCAGCAGCTCCCTGATCAGCGGGGGCCAGTACTTC
v_gene: TRBV6-5; d_gene: -; j_gene: TRBJ1-1; abundance: -; CDR3aa: CASRSGRTNTEAFF; CDR3nt: TGTGCCAGCAGATCCGGGAGGACGAACACTGAAGCTTTCTTT